These 21 T cell receptor beta chains were all obtained from the same sample, sequenced in a study of regulatory T cells in long-lasting Graves disease. CDR3 regions were amplified by Arm-PCR using iRepertoire HTBI primers to build TCR beta libraries. Each CDR3 protein is one row after TCRdb ran MiXCR on the multiplex PCR reads. The sample holds fewer than 550,000 distinct CDR3 sequences, roughly 16% seen once. The sample's time point: newly diagnosed GD, antithyroid drugs for less than 3 months. Preparation of the TCR library used RNA extracted from PBMCs. The same specimen was also included in a second study, on T cells in Graves' hyperthyroidism and ophthalmopathy.

The specimen was peripheral blood mononuclear cells (PBMCs), collected at new diagnosis, from a patient treated with antithyroid drugs. The receptors stem from a woman aged 40 to 65 with Graves disease.

This clonotype was seen at least ten times. The V call is TRBV12-3 or TRBV12-4, the J call TRBJ2-1, with a tentative D call TRBD2 (5 bases). The DNA matches TRBJ2-5 better at its end, which makes the J call doubtful. The CDR3 has 13 amino acids. The CDR3 DNA follows: TGTGCCAGCAGCTTGGACTCCTTGGAGACCCAGTACTTC. Translated, it gives CASSLDSLETQYF.

V gene TRBV5-1 combines with J gene TRBJ2-5; D is possibly TRBD2 (6 bases). CDR1 is SGHRS and CDR2 is YFSETQ in the germline V gene. This CDR3 has 13 amino acids. The V and J ends lost 3 bases and 4 bases respectively, with 10 bases between them. The CDR3 DNA reads TGCGCCAGCAGCTGGTCCGGGGGAGAGACCCAGTACTTC. Translating gives CASSWSGGETQYF.

This clonotype was recorded a few times. V and J are TRBV6-1 and TRBJ1-2; D not certain. V was clipped by 6 bases and J by 4 bases, with 18 bases between them. This CDR3 is 15 amino acids long. Germline CDR1 reads MNHNS; CDR2 reads SASEGT. The CDR3 coding sequence is TGTGCCAGCAGCTCCTTATTAATCGAGGGCTATGGCTACACCTTC. Translation gives CASSSLLIEGYGYTF.

The table lists this clonotype with a few counts. The chain recombines TRBV19 with TRBJ1-4, with D perhaps TRBD1 (5 bases). The germline V gene has CDR1 LNHDA and CDR2 SQIVND (reference sequence). The CDR3 has 16 amino acids. V was shortened by 5 bases and J by 4 bases, with 17 bases between the two germline ends. Here the CDR3 DNA reads TGTGCCAGTAGTCCCCGGGGCCGACCCGATAATGAAAAACTGTTTTTT. This gives the protein CASSPRGRPDNEKLFF.

This clonotype was counted a few times. V and J are TRBV7-9 and TRBJ1-2, with 7 bases lining up with TRBD1. Germline loops: CDR1 SEHNR, CDR2 FQNEAQ (reference sequence). V shed 2 bases, J shed 4 bases, and the junction held 10 bases outside the gene matches. The CDR3 is 16 amino acids. The CDR3 DNA reads as TGTGCCAGCAGCTTACCCGGACAGGCGAGTAGCTATGGCTACACCTTC. Its translation: CASSLPGQASSYGYTF.

The chain carries TRBV7-9 and TRBJ2-7; 9 bases match TRBD2. CDR3 length equals 16 residues. J gave up 4 bases and V 5 bases, and 12 bases lay outside the gene matches. Germline V CDR1 and CDR2: SEHNR, FQNEAQ (reference sequence). In nucleotides, the CDR3 is TGTGCCAGCAGCACCATTAGCGGGGGTCGCTCATACGAGCAGTACTTC. This codes for CASSTISGGRSYEQYF.

The V and J genes are TRBV14 and TRBJ1-6; no clear D gene. Germline CDR1 reads SGHDN; CDR2 reads FVKESK. There are 13 residues in the CDR3. The ends were cut back, 0 bases at V and 9 bases at J, with 6 bases in the middle. For the CDR3, the DNA is TGTGCCAGCAGCCAAGATCTCGGTTCACCCCTCCACTTT. Its protein is CASSQDLGSPLHF.

This clonotype was observed a handful of times. The CDR3 loop reads CASKVLTEAFF. The CDR3 region has the DNA TGTGCCAGCAAAGTCCTCACTGAAGCTTTCTTT. The chain employs TRBV12-3 or TRBV12-4 and TRBJ1-1; D ambiguous. This CDR3 region has 11 residues. Trimming shortened V by 7 bases and J by 4 bases, and 7 bases separated the two germline ends.

In its sample, this clonotype was seen many times. The chain joins TRBV30 to TRBJ1-1; D is ambiguous. The V gene lost 1 base and the J gene lost 4 bases, with 10 bases spanning the gap. The CDR3 spans 13 residues. Germline-derived CDR1 and CDR2 are GTSNPN and SVGIG (reference sequence). The CDR3 nucleotides read TGTGCCTGGAGTGACTCCGTCCCCACTGAAGCTTTCTTT. Translation gives CAWSDSVPTEAFF.

This clonotype was counted at least ten times. V gene TRBV6-2 or TRBV6-3 combines with J gene TRBJ2-5, with 8 bases that match TRBD1. The CDR3 covers 14 residues. Germline CDR1 and CDR2: MNHEY and SVGEGT. The V segment lost 5 bases and the J segment 4 bases; nucleotides outside the gene matches: 6. CDR3: CASSDRGLAETQYF. CDR3 bases: TGTGCCAGCAGTGACAGGGGTTTGGCAGAGACCCAGTACTTC.

The chain couples TRBV5-1 to TRBJ2-3, with unresolved D. The CDR3 contains 14 residues. Trimming took off 4 bases at V and 2 bases at J, with 11 bases between the two ends. Germline V gene data show CDR1 as SGHRS and CDR2 as YFSETQ. DNA for the CDR3: TGCGCCAGCAGCCCCAGGATATTCACAGATACGCAGTATTTT. It specifies CASSPRIFTDTQYF. Complete variable domain (other parts from reference TRBV5-1 and TRBJ2-3): KAGVTQTPRYLIKTRGQQVTLSCSPISGHRSVSWYQQTPGQGLQFLFEYFSETQRNKGNFPGRFSGRQFSNSRSEMNVSTLELGDSALYLCASSPRIFTDTQYFGPGTRLTVL.

V gene TRBV2 combines with J gene TRBJ2-1, with D perhaps matching TRBD1 (6 bases). Between the trimmed V and J ends, which lost 3 bases and 4 bases, there was a span of 13 bases. Germline lookup yields CDR1 SNHLY and CDR2 FYNNEI. The CDR3 runs 15 residues. The CDR3 loop reads CASSEGASRYNEQFF. The CDR3, as DNA: TGTGCCAGCAGTGAGGGGGCTAGTCGATACAATGAGCAGTTCTTC. Drawing the rest from reference TRBV2 and TRBJ2-1, the complete variable domain is EPEVTQTPSHQVTQMGQEVILRCVPISNHLYFYWYRQILGQKVEFLVSFYNNEISEKSEIFDDQFSVERPDGSNFTLKIRSTKLEDSAMYFCASSEGASRYNEQFFGPGTRLTVL.

In this sample, this clonotype turned up a few times. V is TRBV19 and J is TRBJ1-6, with 7 bases matching TRBD1. After removal of 7 bases from V and 3 bases from J, the junction contained 6 bases not matched to a gene. Germline V gene lookup returns CDR1 LNHDA and CDR2 SQIVND (reference sequence). The CDR3 has 15 amino acids. For the CDR3, the DNA is TGTGCCAGTAAACTTCGGGACAGCTATAATTCACCCCTCCACTTT. This sequence encodes CASKLRDSYNSPLHF.

This clonotype came up many times. The rearrangement uses TRBV28 and TRBJ1-3; D possibly corresponds to TRBD1 (5 bases). The CDR3 has 14 residues. The V end was cut by 2 bases, the J end by 7 bases, with 12 bases between. Germline assignment: CDR1 MDHEN and CDR2 SYDVKM. This CDR3 is CASSLGVRGNTIYF. The DNA for the CDR3 is TGTGCCAGCAGTTTAGGGGTTCGGGGGAACACCATATATTTT.

In its sample, this clonotype was seen many times. The chain carries TRBV7-9 and TRBJ1-1, with D unclear. The CDR3 loop spans 14 amino acids. The germline gives CDR1 SEHNR, CDR2 FQNEAQ (reference sequence). The V end was cut by 0 bases, the J end by 1 base, with 6 bases between. As DNA, the CDR3 is TGTGCCAGCAGCTTAGCGAGCCAGAACACTGAAGCTTTCTTT. This translates into CASSLASQNTEAFF.

This clonotype occurred many times. The chain links TRBV12-5 to TRBJ1-1; the D is unclear. Trimming took off 0 bases at V and 0 bases at J, with 11 bases between the two ends. Germline CDR1 and CDR2: LGHNT and FRNRAP. The CDR3 extends over 16 amino acids. The CDR3 spells CASGLVLGGMNTEAFF. The CDR3 nucleotides are TGTGCTAGTGGTTTGGTACTAGGAGGGATGAACACTGAAGCTTTCTTT.

This clonotype was found a few times. The chain combines TRBV29-1 with TRBJ2-5; either TRBD1 or TRBD2 may supply D (5 bases each). V was shortened by 4 bases and J by 4 bases, with 13 bases between the two germline ends. Germline CDR1 SQVTM, CDR2 ANQGSEA. CDR3 length: 13 amino acids. CDR3 coding DNA: TGCAGCGTTGTCAGGGAAGGGAGAGAGACCCAGTACTTC. This encodes CSVVREGRETQYF.

This clonotype was found once. The rearrangement uses TRBV4-1 and TRBJ1-3; D not certain. This CDR3 is built from 15 residues. CDR1 is MGHRA, CDR2 YSYEKL, per germline. Trimming cost V 0 bases and J 4 bases, with 10 bases left between them. CDR3 nucleotide sequence: TGCGCCAGCAGCCAAGACTTCCCACAGGGAAACACCATATATTTT. Translation gives CASSQDFPQGNTIYF.

This clonotype was counted many times. The chain links TRBV2 to TRBJ2-7; 9 nucleotides agree with TRBD2. The CDR3 is 14 amino acids. Germline V lookup: CDR1 SNHLY, CDR2 FYNNEI. Trimming cost V 3 bases and J 2 bases; bases outside gene matches: 2. The chain's CDR3 is CASSDSGGAYEQYF. For the CDR3, the DNA is TGTGCCAGCAGTGATAGCGGGGGCGCCTACGAGCAGTACTTC.

This clonotype was observed many times. V gene TRBV7-9 combines with J gene TRBJ1-1; unclear D gene. Deletions cut 5 bases from V and 0 bases from J, with 7 bases between. CDR1 SEHNR and CDR2 FQNEAQ come from the germline V gene (reference sequence). The CDR3 runs 13 residues. The CDR3 nucleotides read TGTGCCAGCAGCCCACTGGTGAACACTGAAGCTTTCTTT. Its protein is CASSPLVNTEAFF.

This clonotype came up a few times. This chain links TRBV10-3 with TRBJ1-5; D not resolved. Germline values: CDR1 ENHRY, CDR2 SYGVKD. Between the trimmed V and J ends, which lost 10 bases and 0 bases, there was a span of 10 bases. The CDR3 loop spans 13 amino acids. The CDR3 region is CATGSDSNQPQHF. CDR3 nucleotides: TGTGCCACCGGCAGCGATAGCAATCAGCCCCAGCATTTT.